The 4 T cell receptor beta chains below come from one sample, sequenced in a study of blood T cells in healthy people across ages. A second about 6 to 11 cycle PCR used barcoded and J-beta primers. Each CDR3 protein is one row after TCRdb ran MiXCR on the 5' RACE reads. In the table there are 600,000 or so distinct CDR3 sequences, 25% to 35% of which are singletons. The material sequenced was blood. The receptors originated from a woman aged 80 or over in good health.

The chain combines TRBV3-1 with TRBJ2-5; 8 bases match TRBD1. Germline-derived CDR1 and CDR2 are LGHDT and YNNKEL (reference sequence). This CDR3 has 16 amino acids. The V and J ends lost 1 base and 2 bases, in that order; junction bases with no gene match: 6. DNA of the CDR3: TGTGCCAGCAGCCAAGCCGGGACAGGTATACAAGAGACCCAGTACTTC. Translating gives CASSQAGTGIQETQYF.

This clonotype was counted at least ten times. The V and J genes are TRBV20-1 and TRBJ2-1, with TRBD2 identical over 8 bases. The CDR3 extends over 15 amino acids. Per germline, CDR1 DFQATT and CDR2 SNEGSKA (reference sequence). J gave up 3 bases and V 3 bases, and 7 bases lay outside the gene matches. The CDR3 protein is CSASKAGVNYNEQFF. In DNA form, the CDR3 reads TGCAGTGCTAGTAAAGCGGGGGTCAACTACAATGAGCAGTTCTTC.

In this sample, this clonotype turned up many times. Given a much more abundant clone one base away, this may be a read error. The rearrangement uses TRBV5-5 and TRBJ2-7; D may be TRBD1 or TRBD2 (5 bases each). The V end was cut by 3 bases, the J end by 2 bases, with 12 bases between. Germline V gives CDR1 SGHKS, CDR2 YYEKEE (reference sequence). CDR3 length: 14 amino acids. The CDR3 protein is CASSWGSGTYEQYF. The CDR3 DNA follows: TGTGCCAGCAGCTGGGGGTCAGGGACCTACGAGCAGTACTTC.

DNA for the CDR3: TGCAGTGCCCAAATCGGCAGGTTGGGCTATGGCTACACCTTC. It specifies CSAQIGRLGYGYTF. The chain combines TRBV20-1 with TRBJ1-2; D is unclear. The CDR3 has 14 amino acids. V was shortened by 6 bases and J by 4 bases, with 18 bases between the two germline ends. Germline loops: CDR1 DFQATT, CDR2 SNEGSKA (reference sequence).